One and the same sample provided the 6 T cell receptor beta chains below, sequenced in a study of T cells in localized non-small cell lung cancer (dated by TCRdb to the early 2020s). Library prep was done by the immunoSEQ multiplex PCR assay. TCRdb took over this immuneACCESS table, retaining in-frame rearrangements with V and J assigned. Such tables are incomplete; in checked studies, under half of the missing clones stem from an unresolved V gene, and the remainder is unexplained. Present in this sample are tens of thousands of clones, more than 75% of which were seen just once. The top ten hold roughly 19% of the sample. This sample comprised peripheral blood, obtained before any cancer treatment. These receptors all stem from a woman aged 35-75 years with stage I squamous cell lung carcinoma.

In DNA, the CDR3 is TGTGCCAGTAGTAGGCCGACAGGGTCTAGCACAGATACGCAGTATTTT. Its protein product is CASSRPTGSSTDTQYF. This sequence joins TRBV19 and TRBJ2-3; 7 positions agree with TRBD1. CDR1 LNHDA and CDR2 SQIVND come from the germline V gene (reference sequence). V shed 4 bases and J 0 bases; nucleotides not matched to a gene: 7. The length of the CDR3 is 16 residues.

V usage is TRBV6-6 and J usage is TRBJ1-1; D remains ambiguous. The V and J ends lost 7 bases and 2 bases respectively, with 8 bases between them. The V gene's germline CDR1 is MNHNY and CDR2 SVGAGI (reference sequence). The CDR3 is made up of 12 amino acids. As DNA, the CDR3 is TGTGCCAGCACAGGTGGTAACACTGAAGCTTTCTTT. This codes for CASTGGNTEAFF.

This rearrangement joins TRBV9 to TRBJ2-1, with D uncertain. V lost 3 bases and J lost 0, with 19 bases in between. The CDR3 consists of 18 residues. Germline V gives CDR1 SGDLS, CDR2 YYNGEE. CDR3 region: CASSASPGSESSYNEQFF. The CDR3 DNA reads TGTGCCAGCAGCGCCTCCCCGGGCTCCGAAAGCTCCTACAATGAGCAGTTCTTC.

The chain couples TRBV25-1 to TRBJ1-1; the D is unclear. V lost 6 bases and J 1 base, leaving 9 bases between the germline ends. The CDR3 contains 13 residues. Germline V gives CDR1 MGHDK, CDR2 SYGVNS. The CDR3 sequence: CASSPAGNTEAFF. The CDR3 coding sequence is TGTGCCAGCAGCCCCGCGGGGAACACTGAAGCTTTCTTT.

This rearrangement joins TRBV7-9 to TRBJ2-7; D is possibly TRBD1 or TRBD2 (5 bases each). The CDR3 loop spans 15 amino acids. Germline V gene data show CDR1 as SEHNR and CDR2 as FQNEAQ (reference sequence). Trimming pared 5 bases from V and 3 bases from J, leaving 17 bases between. The CDR3 nucleotides are TGTGCCAGCAGCCCCCGGGACGGGAAGATCTACGAGCAGTACTTC. Its translation is CASSPRDGKIYEQYF.

This chain joins TRBV15 and TRBJ1-2, with unresolved D. The CDR3 has 14 residues. CDR1 LNHNV and CDR2 YYDKDF come from the germline V gene (reference sequence). V was clipped by 0 bases and J by 1 base, with 6 bases between them. In nucleotides, the CDR3 is TGTGCCACCAGCAGAGAGAAGGATAACTATGGCTACACCTTC. Its translation: CATSREKDNYGYTF.